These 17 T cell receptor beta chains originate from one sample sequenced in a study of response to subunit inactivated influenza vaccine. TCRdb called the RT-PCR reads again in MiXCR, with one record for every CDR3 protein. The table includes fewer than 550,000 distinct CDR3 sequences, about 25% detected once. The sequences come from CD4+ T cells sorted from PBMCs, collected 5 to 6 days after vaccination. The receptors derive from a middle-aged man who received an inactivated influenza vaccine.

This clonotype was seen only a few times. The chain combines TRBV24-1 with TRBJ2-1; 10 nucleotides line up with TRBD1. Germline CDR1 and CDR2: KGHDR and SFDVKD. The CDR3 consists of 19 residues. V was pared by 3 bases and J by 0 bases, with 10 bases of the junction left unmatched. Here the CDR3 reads CATSDALPGQGSSYNEQFF. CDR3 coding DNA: TGTGCCACCAGTGATGCTTTGCCGGGACAGGGGAGCTCCTACAATGAGCAGTTCTTC.

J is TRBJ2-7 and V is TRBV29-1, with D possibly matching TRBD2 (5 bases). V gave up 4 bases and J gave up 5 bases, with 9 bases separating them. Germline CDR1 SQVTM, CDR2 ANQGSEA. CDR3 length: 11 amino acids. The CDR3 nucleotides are TGCAGCGTTGGGCGGGTAAACGAGCAGTACTTC. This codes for CSVGRVNEQYF.

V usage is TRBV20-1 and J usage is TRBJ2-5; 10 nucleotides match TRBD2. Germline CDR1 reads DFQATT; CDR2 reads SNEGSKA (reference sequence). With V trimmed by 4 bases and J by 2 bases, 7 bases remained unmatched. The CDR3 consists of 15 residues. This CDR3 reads CSAIPVLAGQETQYF. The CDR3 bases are TGCAGTGCTATCCCAGTACTAGCGGGGCAAGAGACCCAGTACTTC.

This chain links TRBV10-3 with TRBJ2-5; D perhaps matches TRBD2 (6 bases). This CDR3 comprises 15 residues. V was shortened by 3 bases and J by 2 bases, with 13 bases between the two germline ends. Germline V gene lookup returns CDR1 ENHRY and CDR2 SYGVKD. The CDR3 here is CAISDSRESQETQYF. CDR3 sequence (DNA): TGTGCCATCAGTGACTCCCGGGAGTCTCAAGAGACCCAGTACTTC.

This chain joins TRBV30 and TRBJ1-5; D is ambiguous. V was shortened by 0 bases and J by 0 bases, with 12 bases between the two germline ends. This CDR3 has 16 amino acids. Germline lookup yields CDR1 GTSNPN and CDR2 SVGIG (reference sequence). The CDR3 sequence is CAWSVRGQLSNQPQHF. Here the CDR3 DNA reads TGTGCCTGGAGTGTACGTGGTCAGCTTAGCAATCAGCCCCAGCATTTT.

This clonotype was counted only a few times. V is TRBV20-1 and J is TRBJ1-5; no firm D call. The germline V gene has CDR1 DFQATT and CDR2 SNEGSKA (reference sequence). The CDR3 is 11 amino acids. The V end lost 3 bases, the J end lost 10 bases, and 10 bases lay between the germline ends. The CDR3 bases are TGCAGTGCTAGTGCTGTCGGCCCCCAGCATTTT. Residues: CSASAVGPQHF.

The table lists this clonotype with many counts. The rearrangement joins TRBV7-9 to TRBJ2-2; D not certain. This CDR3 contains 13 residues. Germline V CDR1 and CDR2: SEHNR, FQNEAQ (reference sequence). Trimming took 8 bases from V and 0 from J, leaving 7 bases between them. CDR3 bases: TGTGCCAGCGAAGTTCCGAACACCGGGGAGCTGTTTTTT. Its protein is CASEVPNTGELFF.

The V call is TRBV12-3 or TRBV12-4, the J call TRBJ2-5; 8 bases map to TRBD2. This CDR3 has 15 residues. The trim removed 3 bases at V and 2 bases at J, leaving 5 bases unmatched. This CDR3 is CASSFQRGSQETQYF. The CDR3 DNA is TGTGCCAGCAGTTTCCAGCGGGGGTCGCAAGAGACCCAGTACTTC.

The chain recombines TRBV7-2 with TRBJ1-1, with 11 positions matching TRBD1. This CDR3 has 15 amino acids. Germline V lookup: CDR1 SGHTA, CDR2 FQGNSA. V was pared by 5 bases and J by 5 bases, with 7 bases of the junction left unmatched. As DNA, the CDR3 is TGTGCCAGCAGCCAAGGGACAGGGGGACGAACTGAAGCTTTCTTT. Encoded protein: CASSQGTGGRTEAFF.

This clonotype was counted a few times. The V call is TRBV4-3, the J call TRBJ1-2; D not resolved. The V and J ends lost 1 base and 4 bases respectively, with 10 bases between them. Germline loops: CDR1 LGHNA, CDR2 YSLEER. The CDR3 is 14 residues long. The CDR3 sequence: CASSQATRVYGYTF. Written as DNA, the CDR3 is TGCGCCAGCAGCCAAGCTACGCGAGTCTATGGCTACACCTTC.

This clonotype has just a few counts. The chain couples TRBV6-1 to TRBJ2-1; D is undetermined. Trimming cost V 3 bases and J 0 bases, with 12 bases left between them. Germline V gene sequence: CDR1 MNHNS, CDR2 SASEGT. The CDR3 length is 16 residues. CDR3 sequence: CASSDRRPSSYNEQFF. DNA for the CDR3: TGTGCCAGCAGTGACCGGCGCCCAAGCTCCTACAATGAGCAGTTCTTC.

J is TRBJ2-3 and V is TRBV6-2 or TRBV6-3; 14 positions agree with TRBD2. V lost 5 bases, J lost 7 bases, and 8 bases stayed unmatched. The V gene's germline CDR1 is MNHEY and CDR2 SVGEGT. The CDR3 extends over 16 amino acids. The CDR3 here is CASSQGLAGGLNTQYF. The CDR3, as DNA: TGTGCCAGCAGTCAAGGACTAGCGGGGGGCCTAAATACGCAGTATTTT.

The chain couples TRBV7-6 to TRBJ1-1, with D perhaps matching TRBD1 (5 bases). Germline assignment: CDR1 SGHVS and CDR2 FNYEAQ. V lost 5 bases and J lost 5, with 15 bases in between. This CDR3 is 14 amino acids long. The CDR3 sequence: CASSRTGTETEAFF. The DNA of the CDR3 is TGTGCCAGCAGCCGAACCGGGACCGAAACTGAAGCTTTCTTT.

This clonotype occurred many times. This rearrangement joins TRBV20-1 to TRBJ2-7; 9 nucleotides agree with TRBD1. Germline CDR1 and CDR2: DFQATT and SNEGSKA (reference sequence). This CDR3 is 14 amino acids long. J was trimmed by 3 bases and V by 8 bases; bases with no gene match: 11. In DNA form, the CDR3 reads TGCAGTCCGACCTCCTCGGACAGGGGCTACGAGCAGTACTTC. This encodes CSPTSSDRGYEQYF.

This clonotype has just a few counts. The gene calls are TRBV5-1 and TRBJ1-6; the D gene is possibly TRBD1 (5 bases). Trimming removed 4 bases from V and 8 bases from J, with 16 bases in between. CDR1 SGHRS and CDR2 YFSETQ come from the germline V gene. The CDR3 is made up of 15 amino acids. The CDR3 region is CASSLLSWGDSPLHF. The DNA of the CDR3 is TGCGCCAGCAGCCTACTTAGTTGGGGGGATTCACCCCTCCACTTT.

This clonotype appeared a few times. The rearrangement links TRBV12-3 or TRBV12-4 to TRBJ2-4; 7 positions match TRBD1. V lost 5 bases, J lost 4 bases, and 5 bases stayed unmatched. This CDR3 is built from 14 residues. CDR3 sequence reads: CASSASGQKNIQYF. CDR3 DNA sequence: TGTGCCAGCAGTGCCTCGGGACAGAAAAACATTCAGTACTTC.

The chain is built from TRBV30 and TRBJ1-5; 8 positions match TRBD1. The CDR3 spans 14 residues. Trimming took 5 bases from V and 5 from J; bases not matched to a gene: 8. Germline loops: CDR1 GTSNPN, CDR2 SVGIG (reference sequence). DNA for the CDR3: TGTGCCTGGGCTGTCGGACAGGGTCATCAGCCCCAGCATTTT. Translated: CAWAVGQGHQPQHF. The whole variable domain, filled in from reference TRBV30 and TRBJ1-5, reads SQTIHQWPATLVQPVGSPLSLECTVEGTSNPNLYWYRQAAGRGLQLLFYSVGIGQISSEVPQNLSASRPQDRQFILSSKKLLLSDSGFYLCAWAVGQGHQPQHFGDGTRLSIL.